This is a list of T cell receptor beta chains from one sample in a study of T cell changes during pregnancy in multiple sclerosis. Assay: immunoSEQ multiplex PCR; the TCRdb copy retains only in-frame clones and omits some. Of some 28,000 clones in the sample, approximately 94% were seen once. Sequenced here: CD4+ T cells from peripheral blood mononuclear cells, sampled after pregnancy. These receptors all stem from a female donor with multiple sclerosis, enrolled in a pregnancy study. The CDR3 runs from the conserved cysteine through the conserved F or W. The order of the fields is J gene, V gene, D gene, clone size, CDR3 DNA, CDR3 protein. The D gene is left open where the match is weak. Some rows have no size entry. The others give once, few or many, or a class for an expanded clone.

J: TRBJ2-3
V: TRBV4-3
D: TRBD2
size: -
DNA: TGCGCCAGCAGCCATCAAACGGTCGGGCTAGCGGGGGGGATGCAGTATTTT
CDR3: CASSHQTVGLAGGMQYF

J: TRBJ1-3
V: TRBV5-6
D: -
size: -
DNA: TGTGCCAGCAGCTTGGCCGGGTCAGCTGGAAACACCATATATTTT
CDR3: CASSLAGSAGNTIYF

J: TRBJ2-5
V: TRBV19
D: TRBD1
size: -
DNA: TGTGCCAGTAGGGGGGAGGGACAGGGCCGGTTAGAGACCCAGTACTTC
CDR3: CASRGEGQGRLETQYF

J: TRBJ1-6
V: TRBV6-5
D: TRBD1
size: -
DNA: TGTGCCAGCAGGTCGGGACAGGGGACACCCCTCCACTTT
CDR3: CASRSGQGTPLHF

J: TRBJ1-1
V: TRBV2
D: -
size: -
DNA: TGTGCCAGCAGTGAACGCTATGAAGCTTTCTTT
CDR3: CASSERYEAFF

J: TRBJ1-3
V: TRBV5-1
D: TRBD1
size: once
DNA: TGCGCCAGCAGCGGAGGACAGGCTGGAAACACCATATATTTT
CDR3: CASSGGQAGNTIYF

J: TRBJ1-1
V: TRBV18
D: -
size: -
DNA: TGTGCCAGCTCAGCAATGGGGAGCACAGGGAACCCTCCCATGAACACTGAAGCTTTCTTT
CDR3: CASSAMGSTGNPPMNTEAFF

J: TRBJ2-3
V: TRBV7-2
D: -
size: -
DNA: TGTGCCAGCAGCCCAACAGCAGATACGCAGTATTTT
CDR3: CASSPTADTQYF

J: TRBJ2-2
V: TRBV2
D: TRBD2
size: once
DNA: TGTGCCAGCAGTCCCGGGACTAGCGGGTTTGGCGGGGAGCTGTTTTTT
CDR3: CASSPGTSGFGGELFF

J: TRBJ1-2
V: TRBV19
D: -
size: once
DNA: TGTGCCAGTAGTATTATCGAGTCCTCCTATGGCTACACCTTC
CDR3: CASSIIESSYGYTF

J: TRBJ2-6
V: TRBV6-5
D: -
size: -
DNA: TGTGCCAGCAGTCCGGGCTCTGGGGCCAACGTCCTGACTTTC
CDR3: CASSPGSGANVLTF

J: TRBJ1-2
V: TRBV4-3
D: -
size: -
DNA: TGCGCCAGCAGCCAAGATCGGTCGACAGGCCTCTATGGCTACACCTTC
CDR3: CASSQDRSTGLYGYTF

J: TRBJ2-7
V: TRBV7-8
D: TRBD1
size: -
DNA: TGTGCCAGCAGCTCGGACAGGGCTCCCTACGAGCAGTACTTC
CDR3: CASSSDRAPYEQYF

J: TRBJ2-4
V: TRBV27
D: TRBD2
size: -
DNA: TGTGCCAGCAGTCGGGAGGGTTTGGGCAAAAACATTCAGTACTTC
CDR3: CASSREGLGKNIQYF

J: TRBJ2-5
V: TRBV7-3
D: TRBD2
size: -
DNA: TGTGCCAGCAGCGCGAGCGGGGGGCAAGAGACCCAGTACTTC
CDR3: CASSASGGQETQYF

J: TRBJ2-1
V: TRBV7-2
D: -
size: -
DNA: TGTGCCAGCAGCTTAGGTCTCGGCGGCTCCAATGAGCAGTTCTTC
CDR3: CASSLGLGGSNEQFF

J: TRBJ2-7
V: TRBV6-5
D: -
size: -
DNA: TGTGCCAGCAGTTACGGTACAGGGAGTTCCTACGAGCAGTACTTC
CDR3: CASSYGTGSSYEQYF

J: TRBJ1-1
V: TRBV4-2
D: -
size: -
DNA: TGTGCCAGCAGCCAAGTGGTCGCAGGGGCCATGAACACTGAAGCTTTCTTT
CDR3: CASSQVVAGAMNTEAFF

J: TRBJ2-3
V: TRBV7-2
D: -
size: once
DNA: TGTGCCAGCAGCCCACCGGGGGGCCGTAAAGATACGCAGTATTTT
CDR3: CASSPPGGRKDTQYF

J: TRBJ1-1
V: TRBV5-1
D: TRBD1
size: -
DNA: TGCGCCAGCAGCCCGCAAACAGGGGGCGGCACTGAAGCTTTCTTT
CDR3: CASSPQTGGGTEAFF